This T cell receptor beta chain was recovered during a study of cytomegalovirus exposure and HLA in healthy donors. Comment on this clone: Its specificity is unknown.

Study-wide results and limits: Analysis performed later found 16,951 TCR beta sequences associated with HLA alleles at 0.05 false discovery rate. Specific recognition of CMV antigens was confirmed in vitro for three chains (all CMV-associated).

V shed 3 bases, J shed 0 bases, and the junction held 1 base outside the gene matches. CDR1 MNHEY and CDR2 SMNVEV come from the germline V gene (reference sequence). The CDR3 runs 14 residues. The PCR had 60 Vbeta and 13 Jbeta primers. Here immunoSEQ multiplex PCR was the method, and the copy in TCRdb shows in-frame clones only, minus some. This repertoire shows under 200,000 clones, 75% found once; its top ten account for 4.9%. Sequencing used PBMCs. V usage is TRBV27 and J usage is TRBJ2-7, with 8 bases lining up with TRBD2. The TCR sequence derives from a male donor in good health and CMV-seronegative. The CDR3 loop is CASSFLAGSYEQYF. The CDR3 DNA sequence: TGTGCCAGCAGTTTTCTAGCGGGCTCCTACGAGCAGTACTTC.